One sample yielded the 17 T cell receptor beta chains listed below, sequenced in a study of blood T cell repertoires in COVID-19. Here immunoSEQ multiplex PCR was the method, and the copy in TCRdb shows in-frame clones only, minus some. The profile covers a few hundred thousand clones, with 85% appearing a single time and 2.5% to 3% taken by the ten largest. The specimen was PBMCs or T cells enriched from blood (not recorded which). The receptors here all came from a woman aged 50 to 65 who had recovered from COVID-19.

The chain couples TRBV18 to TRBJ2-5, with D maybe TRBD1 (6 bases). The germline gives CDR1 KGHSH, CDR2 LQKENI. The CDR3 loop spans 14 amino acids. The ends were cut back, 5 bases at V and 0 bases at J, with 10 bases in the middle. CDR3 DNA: TGTGCCAGCTCAAGGGGACAAAACCAAGAGACCCAGTACTTC. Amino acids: CASSRGQNQETQYF.

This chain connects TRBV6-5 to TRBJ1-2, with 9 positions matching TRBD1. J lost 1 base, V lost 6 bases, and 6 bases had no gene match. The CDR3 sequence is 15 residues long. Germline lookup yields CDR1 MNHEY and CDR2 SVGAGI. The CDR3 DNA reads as TGTGCCAGCAGCTCGGACAGGGGAATTAACTATGGCTACACCTTC. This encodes CASSSDRGINYGYTF.

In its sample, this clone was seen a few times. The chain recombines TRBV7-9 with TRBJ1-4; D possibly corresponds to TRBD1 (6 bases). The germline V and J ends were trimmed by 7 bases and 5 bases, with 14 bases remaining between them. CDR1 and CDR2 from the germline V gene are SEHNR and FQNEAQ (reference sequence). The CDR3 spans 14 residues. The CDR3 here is CASMTTGTNEKLFF. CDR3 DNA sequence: TGTGCCAGCATGACTACAGGGACGAATGAAAAACTGTTTTTT.

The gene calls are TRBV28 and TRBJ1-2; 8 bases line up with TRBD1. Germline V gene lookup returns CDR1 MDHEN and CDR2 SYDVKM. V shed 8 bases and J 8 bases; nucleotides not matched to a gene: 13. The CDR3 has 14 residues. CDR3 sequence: CASRNPGGRGGYTF. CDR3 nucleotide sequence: TGTGCCAGCCGAAATCCAGGGGGCCGGGGAGGCTACACCTTC.

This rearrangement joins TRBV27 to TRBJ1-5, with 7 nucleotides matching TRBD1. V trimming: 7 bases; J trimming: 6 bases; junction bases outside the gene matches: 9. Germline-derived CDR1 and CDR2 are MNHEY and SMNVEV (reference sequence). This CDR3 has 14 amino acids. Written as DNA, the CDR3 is TGTGCCAGCACCCTTCGACAGGGAGGTCAGCCCCAGCATTTT. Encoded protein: CASTLRQGGQPQHF.

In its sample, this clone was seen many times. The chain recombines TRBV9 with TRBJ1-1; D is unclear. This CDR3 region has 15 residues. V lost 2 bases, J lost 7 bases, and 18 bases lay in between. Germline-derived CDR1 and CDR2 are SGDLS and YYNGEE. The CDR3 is CASSVTPGGDGEAFF. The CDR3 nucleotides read TGTGCCAGCAGCGTCACACCCGGAGGAGATGGTGAAGCTTTCTTT.

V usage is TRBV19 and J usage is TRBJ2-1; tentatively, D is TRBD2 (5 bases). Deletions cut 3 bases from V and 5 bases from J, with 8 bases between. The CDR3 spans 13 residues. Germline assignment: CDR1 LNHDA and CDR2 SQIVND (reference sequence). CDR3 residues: CASSISGNNEQFF. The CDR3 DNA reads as TGTGCCAGTAGTATTTCGGGGAACAATGAGCAGTTCTTC.

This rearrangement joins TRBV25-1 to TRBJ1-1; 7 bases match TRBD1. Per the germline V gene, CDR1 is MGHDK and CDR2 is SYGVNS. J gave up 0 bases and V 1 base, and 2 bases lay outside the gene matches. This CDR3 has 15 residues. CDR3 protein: CASSEFGTVNTEAFF. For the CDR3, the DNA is TGTGCCAGCAGTGAATTCGGGACAGTGAACACTGAAGCTTTCTTT. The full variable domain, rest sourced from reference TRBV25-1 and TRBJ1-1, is EADIYQTPRYLVIGTGKKITLECSQTMGHDKMYWYQQDPGMELHLIHYSYGVNSTEKGDLSSESTVSRIRTEHFPLTLESARPSHTSQYLCASSEFGTVNTEAFFGQGTRLTVV.

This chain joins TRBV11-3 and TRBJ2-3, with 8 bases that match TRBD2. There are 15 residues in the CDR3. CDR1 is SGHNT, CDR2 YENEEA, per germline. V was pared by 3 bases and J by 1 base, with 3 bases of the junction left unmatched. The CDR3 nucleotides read TGTGCCAGCAGCTTGGATAGCGGGGGCACAGATACGCAGTATTTT. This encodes CASSLDSGGTDTQYF.

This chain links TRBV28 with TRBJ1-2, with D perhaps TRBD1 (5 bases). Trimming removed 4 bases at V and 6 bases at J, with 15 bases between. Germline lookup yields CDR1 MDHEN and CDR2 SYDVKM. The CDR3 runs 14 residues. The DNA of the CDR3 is TGTGCCAGCAGTTCCCCGGGGGGGTGGAATGGCTACACCTTC. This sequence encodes CASSSPGGWNGYTF.

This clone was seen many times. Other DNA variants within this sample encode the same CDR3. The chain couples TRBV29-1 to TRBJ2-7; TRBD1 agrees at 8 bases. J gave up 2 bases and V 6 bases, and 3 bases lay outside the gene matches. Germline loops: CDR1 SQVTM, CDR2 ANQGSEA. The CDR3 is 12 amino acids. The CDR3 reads CSVGTGTYEQYF. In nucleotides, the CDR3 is TGCAGCGTCGGGACAGGCACCTACGAGCAGTACTTC.

CDR3 nucleotide sequence: TGTGCCAGCAGCGCAGACATCTTAGCTTTCTTT. Translated: CASSADILAFF. The chain recombines TRBV7-9 with TRBJ1-1; D is uncertain. There are 11 residues in the CDR3. V lost 5 bases, J lost 10 bases, and 11 bases lay in between. Germline lookup yields CDR1 SEHNR and CDR2 FQNEAQ (reference sequence).

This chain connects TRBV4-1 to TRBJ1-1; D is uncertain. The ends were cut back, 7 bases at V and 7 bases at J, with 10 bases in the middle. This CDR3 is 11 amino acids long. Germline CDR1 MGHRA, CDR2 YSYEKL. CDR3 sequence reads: CASTMAGEAFF. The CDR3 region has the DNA TGCGCCAGCACCATGGCAGGTGAAGCTTTCTTT.

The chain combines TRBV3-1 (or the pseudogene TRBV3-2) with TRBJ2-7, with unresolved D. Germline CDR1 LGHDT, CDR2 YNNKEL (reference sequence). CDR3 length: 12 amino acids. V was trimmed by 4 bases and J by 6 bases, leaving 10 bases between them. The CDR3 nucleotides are TGTGCCAGCAGCCCTGAGACGGGCGAGCAGTACTTC. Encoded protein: CASSPETGEQYF.

CDR3 bases: TGTGCCAGCTCCCCAAGTAGCGGGTTCAGCACAGATACGCAGTATTTT. It yields the protein CASSPSSGFSTDTQYF. The chain links TRBV18 to TRBJ2-3; 7 bases line up with TRBD2. The V gene end was trimmed by 6 bases and the J gene end by 0 bases; junction bases not matched to a gene: 9. The CDR3 sequence is 16 residues long. Germline CDR1 and CDR2: KGHSH and LQKENI.

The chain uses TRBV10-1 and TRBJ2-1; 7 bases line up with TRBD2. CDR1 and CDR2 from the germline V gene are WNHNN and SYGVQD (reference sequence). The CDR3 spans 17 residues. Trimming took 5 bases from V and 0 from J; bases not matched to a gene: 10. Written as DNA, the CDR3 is TGCGCCAGCAGTTTCGCGGGAGCCCCAAGCTCCTACAATGAGCAGTTCTTC. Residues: CASSFAGAPSSYNEQFF.

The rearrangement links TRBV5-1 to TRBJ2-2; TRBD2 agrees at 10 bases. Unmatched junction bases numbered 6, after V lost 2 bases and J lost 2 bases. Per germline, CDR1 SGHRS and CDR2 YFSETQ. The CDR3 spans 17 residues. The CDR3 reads CASSFRTSGTNTGELFF. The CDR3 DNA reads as TGCGCCAGCAGCTTTCGCACTAGCGGGACTAACACCGGGGAGCTGTTTTTT.